This T cell receptor beta chain derives from a study of CD8 T cells in Susac syndrome. Recently defined diagnostic criteria for definite or probable disease were fulfilled by Susac syndrome patients. Notes on the study in general: Peak Susac CD8+ clonal expansion was seen in TEMRA cells and active patients.

It was with random hexamers that 0.5 to 1 ug RNA was reverse transcribed. An immunoSEQ multiplex PCR amplified TCR beta CDR3 over 54 Vbeta and 13 Jbeta. MiXCR was run by TCRdb on the immunoSEQ multiplex PCR reads, yielding one entry per CDR3 protein. The sample includes around 130,000 distinct CDR3 sequences, about 94% of them seen just once. Points on this clonotype: The antigen remains undetermined.

The receptor was derived from a human donor with Susac syndrome. The sequenced sample was CD8+ T cells from PBMCs.

The CDR3 DNA follows: TGTGCCAGCAGCGGACTCCGGGACCTACACACAGATACGCAGTATTTT. Amino acids: CASSGLRDLHTDTQYF. The chain carries TRBV13 and TRBJ2-3, with D tentatively TRBD1 or TRBD2 (5 bases each). Germline loops: CDR1 PRHDT, CDR2 FYEKMQ (reference sequence). V was cut by 5 bases and J by 2 bases, with 17 bases left in between. This CDR3 is 16 amino acids long.